The 15 T cell receptor beta chains presented below share a single source sample, sequenced in a study of control samples from healthy donors and cancer patients (dated by TCRdb to between 2020 and 2021). The receptor library was made with the immunoSEQ multiplex PCR assay. TCRdb re-hosts the immuneACCESS table, in-frame sequences only. Its copies lack some clones; in the studies checked, an unresolved V gene accounts for under half of them, and the cause for the rest is not known. Across this sample there are about 13,000 clones, with 60% to 85% seen only once. In total, the top ten clones hold 7.5% to 8.5% of the sample. What was sequenced was formalin-fixed, paraffin-embedded tissue. The receptors were gathered from a male donor with melanoma.

The CDR3 region is CASSLGGSGQVYEQYF. CDR3 DNA: TGTGCCAGCAGCTTAGGGGGGTCGGGACAGGTCTACGAGCAGTACTTC. J is TRBJ2-7 and V is TRBV7-8; the match to TRBD1 covers 8 bases. The CDR3 totals 16 residues. Looked up from germline, CDR1 is SGHVS and CDR2 is FQNEAQ. With V trimmed by 1 base and J by 3 bases, 8 bases remained unmatched.

The chain is built from TRBV19 and TRBJ1-4; perhaps TRBD1 as D (5 bases). Trimming removed 6 bases at V and 5 bases at J, with 13 bases between. This CDR3 comprises 14 residues. Germline values: CDR1 LNHDA, CDR2 SQIVND (reference sequence). CDR3: CASRMAGSNEKLFF. The CDR3 DNA is TGTGCCAGTAGAATGGCAGGGTCCAATGAAAAACTGTTTTTT. Based on the CDR3 plus reference TRBV19 and TRBJ1-4, the full variable domain is DGGITQSPKYLFRKEGQNVTLSCEQNLNHDAMYWYRQDPGQGLRLIYYSQIVNDFQKGDIAEGYSVSREKKESFPLTVTSAQKNPTAFYLCASRMAGSNEKLFFGSGTQLSVL.

This chain joins TRBV7-8 and TRBJ2-5; D remains ambiguous. There are 14 residues in the CDR3. Germline-derived CDR1 and CDR2 are SGHVS and FQNEAQ. V was clipped by 6 bases and J by 5 bases, with 16 bases between them. CDR3 residues: CASSPGLLGETQYF. DNA of the CDR3: TGTGCCAGCAGTCCTGGGCTCCTCGGGGAGACCCAGTACTTC.

This clone has a handful of counts. This chain uses TRBV20-1 with TRBJ2-3; maybe TRBD2 (5 bases). From germline, CDR1 is DFQATT and CDR2 SNEGSKA (reference sequence). The CDR3 covers 11 residues. V lost 1 base and J lost 6, with 5 bases in between. The CDR3 coding sequence is TGCAGTGCTAGAGGAGGGGATACGCAGTATTTT. This codes for CSARGGDTQYF.

The CDR3 reads CASLSLPLAGVNRAAGELFF. The CDR3 DNA is TGTGCCAGCCTTTCCCTCCCTCTAGCGGGGGTGAATCGTGCGGCCGGGGAGCTGTTTTTT. The genes are TRBV27 and TRBJ2-2; 10 bases agree with TRBD2. V trimming: 8 bases; J trimming: 6 bases; junction bases outside the gene matches: 24. CDR3 length equals 20 residues. The germline V gene encodes CDR1 MNHEY and CDR2 SMNVEV (reference sequence).

The chain recombines TRBV6-5 with TRBJ2-5, with TRBD2 matching 14 bases. With V trimmed by 3 bases and J by 3 bases, 3 bases remained unmatched. CDR1 is MNHEY and CDR2 is SVGAGI in the germline V gene. CDR3 length: 16 residues. CDR3 nucleotide sequence: TGTGCCAGCAGTTATGGACTAGCGGGGGGTGAAGAGACCCAGTACTTC. Its protein product is CASSYGLAGGEETQYF.

The chain carries TRBV7-2 and TRBJ1-2, with D unclear. V lost 1 base to trimming and J lost 7 bases, with 7 bases between them. CDR3 size: 12 residues. Germline V lookup: CDR1 SGHTA, CDR2 FQGNSA. The CDR3: CASSLGVTGYTF. The CDR3 region has the DNA TGTGCCAGCAGCTTAGGAGTGACTGGCTACACCTTC.

V and J are TRBV11-2 and TRBJ2-1; 11 nucleotides match TRBD2. V lost 5 bases, J lost 5 bases, and 14 bases stayed unmatched. CDR3 size: 18 residues. Germline V CDR1 and CDR2: SGHAT, FQNNGV. The CDR3 DNA follows: TGTGCCAGCAGCCGAAGAATCAGACCGACTAGCGGGGACAATGAGCAGTTCTTC. Protein sequence: CASSRRIRPTSGDNEQFF. The entire variable domain, with the rest obtained from reference TRBV11-2 and TRBJ2-1, is as follows: EAGVAQSPRYKIIEKRQSVAFWCNPISGHATLYWYQQILGQGPKLLIQFQNNGVVDDSQLPKDRFSAERLKGVDSTLKIQPAKLEDSAVYLCASSRRIRPTSGDNEQFFGPGTRLTVL.

The chain uses TRBV2 and TRBJ2-7; TRBD1 agrees at 9 bases. Trimming cost V 5 bases and J 6 bases; bases outside gene matches: 11. Germline assignment: CDR1 SNHLY and CDR2 FYNNEI. The CDR3 covers 15 residues. CDR3 sequence (DNA): TGTGCCAGCAGTACCCTCACCGGGACAGGGAGCGAGCAGTACTTC. Protein product: CASSTLTGTGSEQYF.

The chain has TRBV2 and TRBJ2-1; 7 bases are a match to TRBD1. Germline V gives CDR1 SNHLY, CDR2 FYNNEI. Trimming cost V 8 bases and J 7 bases; bases outside gene matches: 11. This CDR3 contains 14 residues. In DNA form, the CDR3 reads TGTGCCAGCCTACAGGGGCCCGCGGTGAATGAGCAGTTCTTC. It yields the protein CASLQGPAVNEQFF.

This clone has a handful of counts. This chain uses TRBV16 with TRBJ2-7; D not certain. This CDR3 contains 12 residues. Germline CDR1 and CDR2: KGHSY and FQNENV. V lost 0 bases, J lost 4 bases, and 4 bases lay in between. The CDR3: CASSQSGYEQYF. Here the CDR3 DNA reads TGTGCCAGCAGCCAATCGGGATACGAGCAGTACTTC. Filled out from reference TRBV16 and TRBJ2-7, the complete variable domain reads GEEVAQTPKHLVRGEGQKAKLYCAPIKGHSYVFWYQQVLKNEFKFLISFQNENVFDETGMPKERFSAKCLPNSPCSLEIQATKLEDSAVYFCASSQSGYEQYFGPGTRLTVT.

The chain joins TRBV7-8 to TRBJ2-1; 7 bases map to TRBD2. The CDR3 consists of 16 residues. The germline CDR1 and CDR2 sequences are SGHVS and FQNEAQ. V was pared by 1 base and J by 10 bases, with 13 bases of the junction left unmatched. CDR3 amino acids: CASSLDIGRSGGEQFF. The CDR3 DNA sequence: TGTGCCAGCAGCTTAGATATCGGACGATCCGGGGGGGAGCAGTTCTTC.

This chain joins TRBV28 and TRBJ2-3; D not certain. There are 15 residues in the CDR3. The ends were cut back, 6 bases at V and 2 bases at J, with 15 bases in the middle. Per germline, CDR1 MDHEN and CDR2 SYDVKM. The CDR3 sequence is CASRPSSGFTDTQYF. CDR3 sequence (DNA): TGTGCCAGCAGGCCCTCTTCGGGCTTCACAGATACGCAGTATTTT.

The chain couples TRBV14 to TRBJ2-1; D uncertain. Germline V gives CDR1 SGHDN, CDR2 FVKESK. Trimming pared 2 bases from V and 10 bases from J, leaving 9 bases between. This CDR3 is 12 amino acids long. CDR3 region: CASSQHQLEQFF. The CDR3 coding sequence is TGTGCCAGCAGCCAACATCAGTTGGAGCAGTTCTTC.

The chain couples TRBV7-3 to TRBJ2-7; tentatively, D is TRBD2 (6 bases). Trimming removed 2 bases from V and 5 bases from J, with 10 bases in between. The CDR3 extends over 13 amino acids. The germline V gene has CDR1 SGHTA and CDR2 FQGTGA. In nucleotides, the CDR3 is TGTGCCAGCAGCTTAGGCCAGCGGGACGAGCAGTACTTC. It translates to CASSLGQRDEQYF.